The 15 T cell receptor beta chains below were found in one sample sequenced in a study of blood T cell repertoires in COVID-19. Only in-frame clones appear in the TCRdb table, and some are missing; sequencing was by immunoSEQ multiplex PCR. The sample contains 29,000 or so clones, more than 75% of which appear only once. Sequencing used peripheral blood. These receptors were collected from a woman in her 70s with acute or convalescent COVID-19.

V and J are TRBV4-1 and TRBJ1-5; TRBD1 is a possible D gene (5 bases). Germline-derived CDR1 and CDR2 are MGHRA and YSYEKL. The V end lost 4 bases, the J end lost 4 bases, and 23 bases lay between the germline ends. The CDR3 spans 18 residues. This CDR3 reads CASSPATTVRLRNQPQHF. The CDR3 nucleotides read TGCGCCAGCAGCCCCGCCACGACAGTGCGGCTTCGGAATCAGCCCCAGCATTTT.

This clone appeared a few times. The CDR3 here is CASSSFWTGTYEQYF. Here the CDR3 DNA reads TGCGCCAGCAGCTCCTTTTGGACAGGAACCTACGAGCAGTACTTC. V usage is TRBV5-1 and J usage is TRBJ2-7; 7 bases line up with TRBD1. Germline CDR1 SGHRS, CDR2 YFSETQ. The CDR3 totals 15 residues. V trimming: 3 bases; J trimming: 2 bases; junction bases outside the gene matches: 8.

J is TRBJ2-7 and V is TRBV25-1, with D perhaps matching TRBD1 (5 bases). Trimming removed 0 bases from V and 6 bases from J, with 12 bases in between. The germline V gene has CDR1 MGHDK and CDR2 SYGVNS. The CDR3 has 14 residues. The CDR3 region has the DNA TGTGCCAGCAGTGAATATCTTCAGGGATCCGAGCAGTACTTC. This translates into CASSEYLQGSEQYF.

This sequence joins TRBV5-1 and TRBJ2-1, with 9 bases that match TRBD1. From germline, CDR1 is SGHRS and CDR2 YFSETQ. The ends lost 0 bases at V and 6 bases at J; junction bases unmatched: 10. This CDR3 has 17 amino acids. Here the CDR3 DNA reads TGCGCCAGCAGCTTGGAAGCCAGGACAGGGGAGATCAATGAGCAGTTCTTC. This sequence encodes CASSLEARTGEINEQFF.

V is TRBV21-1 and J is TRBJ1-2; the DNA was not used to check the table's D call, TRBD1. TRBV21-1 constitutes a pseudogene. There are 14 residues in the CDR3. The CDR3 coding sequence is TGTGCCAGCACTAAAAGGGACAGGGTCTATGGCTACACCTTC. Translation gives CASTKRDRVYGYTF.

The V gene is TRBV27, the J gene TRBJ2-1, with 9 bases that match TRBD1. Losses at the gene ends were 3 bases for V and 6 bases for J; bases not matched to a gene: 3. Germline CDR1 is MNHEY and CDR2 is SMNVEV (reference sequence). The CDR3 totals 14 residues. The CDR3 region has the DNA TGTGCCAGCAGTTTTGGGGGACAGGGCAATGAGCAGTTCTTC. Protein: CASSFGGQGNEQFF.

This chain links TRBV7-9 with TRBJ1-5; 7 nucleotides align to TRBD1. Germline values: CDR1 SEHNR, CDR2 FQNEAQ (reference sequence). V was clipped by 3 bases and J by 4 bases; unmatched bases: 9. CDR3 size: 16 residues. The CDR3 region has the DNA TGTGCCAGCAGCTTCTTTGAGGGGGCAGGGAATCAGCCCCAGCATTTT. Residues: CASSFFEGAGNQPQHF. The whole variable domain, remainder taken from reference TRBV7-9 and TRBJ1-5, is DTGVSQNPRHKITKRGQNVTFRCDPISEHNRLYWYRQTLGQGPEFLTYFQNEAQLEKSRLLSDRFSAERPKGSFSTLEIQRTEQGDSAMYLCASSFFEGAGNQPQHFGDGTRLSIL.

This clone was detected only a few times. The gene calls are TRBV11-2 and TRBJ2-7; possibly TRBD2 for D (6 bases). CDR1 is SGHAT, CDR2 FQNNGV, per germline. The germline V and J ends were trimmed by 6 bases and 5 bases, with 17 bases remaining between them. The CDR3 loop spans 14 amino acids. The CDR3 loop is CASSSGRLEHEQYF. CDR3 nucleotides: TGTGCCAGCAGTAGCGGAAGGTTAGAACACGAGCAGTACTTC.

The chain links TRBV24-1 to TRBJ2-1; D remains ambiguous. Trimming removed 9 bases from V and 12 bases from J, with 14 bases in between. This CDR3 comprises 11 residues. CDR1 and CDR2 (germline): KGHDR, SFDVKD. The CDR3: CATGTTMGQFF. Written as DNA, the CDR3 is TGTGCCACCGGTACTACCATGGGGCAGTTCTTC.

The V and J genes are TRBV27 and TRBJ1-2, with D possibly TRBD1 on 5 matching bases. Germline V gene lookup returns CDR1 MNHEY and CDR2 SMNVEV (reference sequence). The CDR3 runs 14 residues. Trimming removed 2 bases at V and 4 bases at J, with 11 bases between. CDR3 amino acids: CASSLSHQGYGYTF. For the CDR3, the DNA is TGTGCCAGCAGTTTAAGTCACCAGGGCTATGGCTACACCTTC.

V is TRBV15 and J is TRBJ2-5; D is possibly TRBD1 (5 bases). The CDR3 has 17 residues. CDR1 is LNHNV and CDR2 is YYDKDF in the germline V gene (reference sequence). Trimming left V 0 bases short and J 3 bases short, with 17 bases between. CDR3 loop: CATSRDRVPRWEETQYF. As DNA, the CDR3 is TGTGCCACCAGCAGAGACAGGGTCCCGAGGTGGGAAGAGACCCAGTACTTC.

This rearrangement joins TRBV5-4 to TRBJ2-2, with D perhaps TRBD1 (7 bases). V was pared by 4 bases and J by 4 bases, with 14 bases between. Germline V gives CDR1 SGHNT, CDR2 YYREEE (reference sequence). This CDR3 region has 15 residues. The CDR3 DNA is TGTGCCAGCAGCATCCAGGGGGGACCCACCGGGGAGCTGTTTTTT. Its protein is CASSIQGGPTGELFF.

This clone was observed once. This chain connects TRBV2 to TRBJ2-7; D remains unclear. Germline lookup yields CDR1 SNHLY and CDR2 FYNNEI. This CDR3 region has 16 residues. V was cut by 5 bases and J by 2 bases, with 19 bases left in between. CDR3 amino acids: CASSPPPAITPYEQYF. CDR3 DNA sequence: TGTGCCAGCAGTCCTCCGCCAGCGATAACCCCCTACGAGCAGTACTTC.

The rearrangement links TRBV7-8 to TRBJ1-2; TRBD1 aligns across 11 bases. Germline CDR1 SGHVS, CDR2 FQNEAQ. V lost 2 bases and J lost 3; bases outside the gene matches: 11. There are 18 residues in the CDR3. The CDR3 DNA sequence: TGTGCCAGCAGCTTACCCCGCAGGACAGGGGGCCTTCACTATGGCTACACCTTC. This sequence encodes CASSLPRRTGGLHYGYTF. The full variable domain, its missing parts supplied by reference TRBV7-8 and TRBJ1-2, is GAGVSQSPRYKVAKRGQDVALRCDPISGHVSLFWYQQALGQGPEFLTYFQNEAQLDKSGLPSDRFFAERPEGSVSTLKIQRTQQEDSAVYLCASSLPRRTGGLHYGYTFGSGTRLTVV.

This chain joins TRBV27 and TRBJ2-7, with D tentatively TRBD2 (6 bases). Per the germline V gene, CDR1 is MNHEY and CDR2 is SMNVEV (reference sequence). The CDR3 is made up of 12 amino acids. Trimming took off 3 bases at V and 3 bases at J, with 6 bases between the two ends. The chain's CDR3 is CASSFSGYEQYF. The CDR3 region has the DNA TGTGCCAGCAGTTTTAGCGGCTACGAGCAGTACTTC.